A single sample is the source of the 31 T cell receptor beta chains below, sequenced in a study of cytomegalovirus exposure and HLA in healthy donors. It was with 60 Vbeta and 13 Jbeta primers that the PCR ran. Sequencing used immunoSEQ multiplex PCR; TCRdb keeps in-frame clones, though not all of them. The sample yields under 200,000 clones, around four fifths seen once. The sequencing sample was made of PBMCs. These receptors all stem from a man aged 45 to 65 in good health and CMV-seropositive.

V gene TRBV10-3 combines with J gene TRBJ2-2; TRBD2 agrees at 12 bases. With V trimmed by 7 bases and J by 0 bases, 3 bases remained unmatched. This CDR3 has 16 amino acids. Germline-derived CDR1 and CDR2 are ENHRY and SYGVKD. The CDR3 sequence: CAINTSGGSNTGELFF. The CDR3 region has the DNA TGTGCCATCAACACTAGCGGGGGGTCGAACACCGGGGAGCTGTTTTTT.

V and J are TRBV2 and TRBJ1-4, with 9 nucleotides matching TRBD1. Germline lookup yields CDR1 SNHLY and CDR2 FYNNEI. With 4 bases clipped from V and 6 bases from J, the junction kept 3 bases outside the gene matches. The CDR3 loop spans 14 amino acids. The CDR3 here is CASSADRGYEKLFF. The CDR3 nucleotides read TGTGCCAGCAGTGCGGACAGGGGCTATGAAAAACTGTTTTTT.

The rearrangement links TRBV9 to TRBJ2-2; D gene unclear. Germline V CDR1 and CDR2: SGDLS, YYNGEE. The CDR3 is made up of 13 amino acids. V lost 1 base and J lost 7, with 8 bases in between. In DNA, the CDR3 is TGTGCCAGCAGCGTAATCGTCGGCGGGGAGCTGTTTTTT. The encoded protein is CASSVIVGGELFF.

The V gene is TRBV19, the J gene TRBJ2-7; TRBD2 matches 7 bases. This CDR3 is 13 amino acids long. Germline CDR1 reads LNHDA; CDR2 reads SQIVND (reference sequence). Losses at the gene ends were 7 bases for V and 6 bases for J; bases not matched to a gene: 9. In nucleotides, the CDR3 is TGTGCCAGTAAGGATTCCGGGGGGAGCGAGCAGTACTTC. This gives the protein CASKDSGGSEQYF.

The chain combines TRBV6-5 with TRBJ1-2; 7 bases fit TRBD1. The CDR3 sequence is 12 residues long. CDR1 and CDR2 from the germline V gene are MNHEY and SVGAGI. The J segment lost 4 bases and the V segment lost 6 bases, leaving 2 bases of the junction unmatched. The CDR3 DNA is TGTGCCAGCAGGGACAGGTCCTATGGCTACACCTTC. It is translated as CASRDRSYGYTF.

This clone came up a few times. The chain employs TRBV9 and TRBJ2-5; 9 bases align to TRBD1. Judging by the DNA end, TRBJ2-7 fits better; the J call may be wrong. CDR1 is SGDLS and CDR2 is YYNGEE in the germline V gene. The CDR3 is made up of 14 amino acids. CDR3: CASSVGTGAYEQYF. The CDR3 DNA reads as TGTGCCAGCAGCGTAGGGACAGGGGCCTACGAGCAGTACTTC.

The genes are TRBV29-1 and TRBJ2-1, with 10 positions matching TRBD2. Germline V gene sequence: CDR1 SQVTM, CDR2 ANQGSEA. Trimming took 7 bases from V and 4 from J; bases not matched to a gene: 7. The CDR3 covers 14 residues. The DNA for the CDR3 is TGCAGCGCCCTAATAGCGGGAGGATACAATGAGCAGTTCTTC. Translating gives CSALIAGGYNEQFF.

The table lists this clone with a count of one. The chain recombines TRBV4-3 with TRBJ2-4; perhaps TRBD2 as D (7 bases). Per the germline V gene, CDR1 is LGHNA and CDR2 is YSLEER. Trimming stripped 0 bases from V and 6 bases from J, with 15 bases between. The CDR3 covers 16 residues. The CDR3 here is CASSQDEGGGRNIQYF. DNA of the CDR3: TGCGCCAGCAGCCAAGATGAGGGGGGGGGTAGAAACATTCAGTACTTC.

The genes are TRBV6-5 and TRBJ2-3, with a possible D match to TRBD1 (5 bases). There are 14 residues in the CDR3. Trimming took 8 bases from V and 2 from J, leaving 14 bases between them. Germline V gene data show CDR1 as MNHEY and CDR2 as SVGAGI. CDR3 in DNA: TGTGCCAGCGGAAAGCCTGGACACACAGATACGCAGTATTTT. Translation gives CASGKPGHTDTQYF.

This clone was recorded a few times. The J gene is TRBJ2-7, the V gene TRBV18; D is perhaps TRBD1 (7 bases). V lost 0 bases to trimming and J lost 9 bases, with 18 bases between them. This CDR3 region has 15 residues. Germline V gene data show CDR1 as KGHSH and CDR2 as LQKENI. The CDR3 loop reads CASSPPSFTGEAQYF. The CDR3, as DNA: TGTGCCAGCTCACCACCCTCCTTCACAGGGGAGGCGCAGTACTTC.

The gene calls are TRBV4-3 and TRBJ1-5; TRBD1 matches at 9 bases. V trimming: 0 bases; J trimming: 6 bases; junction bases outside the gene matches: 6. Germline V CDR1 and CDR2: LGHNA, YSLEER. There are 16 residues in the CDR3. CDR3 coding DNA: TGCGCCAGCAGCCAAGAGAAACAGGGGGCAGGTCAGCCCCAGCATTTT. This encodes CASSQEKQGAGQPQHF.

This clone has just a few counts. V usage is TRBV2 and J usage is TRBJ1-6, with 7 positions matching TRBD1. V shed 5 bases and J 7 bases; nucleotides not matched to a gene: 11. There are 16 residues in the CDR3. Germline V gives CDR1 SNHLY, CDR2 FYNNEI. The CDR3 DNA follows: TGTGCCAGCAGTACCCCTACCGGGACAGCGAATTCACCCCTCCACTTT. This sequence encodes CASSTPTGTANSPLHF.

The chain uses TRBV5-6 and TRBJ2-7; TRBD2 matches 12 bases. The CDR3 covers 15 residues. Germline V lookup: CDR1 SGHDT, CDR2 YYEEEE. J gave up 7 bases and V 4 bases, and 9 bases lay outside the gene matches. CDR3 loop: CASSHPRGLAGEQYF. CDR3 bases: TGTGCCAGCAGCCATCCGAGGGGACTAGCGGGTGAGCAGTACTTC.

The rearrangement links TRBV4-1 to TRBJ1-4, with 10 bases aligning to TRBD1. From germline, CDR1 is MGHRA and CDR2 YSYEKL. The V segment lost 4 bases and the J segment 7 bases; nucleotides outside the gene matches: 3. The CDR3 is 14 residues long. The CDR3: CASSRGQGGEKLFF. In DNA form, the CDR3 reads TGCGCCAGCAGCCGAGGACAGGGGGGTGAAAAACTGTTTTTT.

The chain uses TRBV11-2 and TRBJ2-5; 11 bases line up with TRBD2. CDR1 SGHAT and CDR2 FQNNGV come from the germline V gene. This CDR3 spans 15 amino acids. V gave up 7 bases and J gave up 3 bases; unmatched junction bases: 7. CDR3 DNA: TGTGCCAGCACCGTTAGCGGGAGGGAGAAAGAGACCCAGTACTTC. Protein sequence: CASTVSGREKETQYF.

V usage is TRBV7-9 and J usage is TRBJ2-2, with D perhaps TRBD2 (5 bases). The CDR3 totals 13 residues. V was trimmed by 7 bases and J by 7 bases, leaving 13 bases between them. Germline V gives CDR1 SEHNR, CDR2 FQNEAQ (reference sequence). CDR3 in DNA: TGTGCCAGCAACCTTTTAGAGGGCGGGGAGCTGTTTTTT. Amino acid sequence: CASNLLEGGELFF.

The J gene is TRBJ2-7, the V gene TRBV18; 9 bases agree with TRBD1. The CDR3 runs 16 residues. With 3 bases clipped from V and 5 bases from J, the junction kept 11 bases outside the gene matches. In germline, CDR1 is KGHSH, CDR2 LQKENI. This chain's CDR3 is CASSPQGDRVLDEQYF. For the CDR3, the DNA is TGTGCCAGCTCACCCCAGGGGGACAGGGTTTTAGACGAGCAGTACTTC.

The chain carries TRBV11-3 and TRBJ2-3; D might be TRBD2 (7 bases). The CDR3 sequence is 18 residues long. Trimming took off 1 base at V and 2 bases at J, with 19 bases between the two ends. Germline lookup yields CDR1 SGHNT and CDR2 YENEEA. The CDR3: CASSLAFEGGPTTDTQYF. Written as DNA, the CDR3 is TGTGCCAGCAGCTTAGCGTTTGAGGGGGGGCCGACCACAGATACGCAGTATTTT.

This clone turned up a few times. J is TRBJ1-2 and V is TRBV5-1; a weak D match, TRBD1 (6 bases). Between the trimmed V and J ends, which lost 4 bases and 4 bases, there was a span of 11 bases. This CDR3 spans 13 amino acids. The germline gives CDR1 SGHRS, CDR2 YFSETQ. CDR3 amino acids: CASSQDSGYGYTF. The DNA of the CDR3 is TGCGCCAGCAGCCAGGACAGCGGCTATGGCTACACCTTC. Looking up the rest from reference TRBV5-1 and TRBJ1-2 gives the full variable domain: KAGVTQTPRYLIKTRGQQVTLSCSPISGHRSVSWYQQTPGQGLQFLFEYFSETQRNKGNFPGRFSGRQFSNSRSEMNVSTLELGDSALYLCASSQDSGYGYTFGSGTRLTVV.

The V call is TRBV11-3, the J call TRBJ2-1; tentative D call: TRBD1 (6 bases). Trimming left V 5 bases short and J 1 base short, with 9 bases between. The germline gives CDR1 SGHNT, CDR2 YENEEA. This CDR3 is 14 amino acids long. The CDR3 DNA reads as TGTGCCAGCAGCCCAGGACAGTCCTACAATGAGCAGTTCTTC. As protein: CASSPGQSYNEQFF. The full variable domain, completed using reference TRBV11-3 and TRBJ2-1, is EAGVVQSPRYKIIEKKQPVAFWCNPISGHNTLYWYLQNLGQGPELLIRYENEEAVDDSQLPKDRFSAERLKGVDSTLKIQPAELGDSAVYLCASSPGQSYNEQFFGPGTRLTVL.

The genes are TRBV7-3 and TRBJ1-1; D is undetermined. CDR1 and CDR2 (germline): SGHTA, FQGTGA. The ends were cut back, 5 bases at V and 6 bases at J, with 16 bases in the middle. There are 14 residues in the CDR3. The CDR3 here is CASSPNTIMAEAFF. CDR3 nucleotide sequence: TGTGCCAGCAGCCCTAATACCATTATGGCTGAAGCTTTCTTT.

DNA of the CDR3: TGTGCCAGCTCACCTCCGGTAGGGGCCTTCTCTGGAAACACCATATATTTT. This encodes CASSPPVGAFSGNTIYF. The chain recombines TRBV18 with TRBJ1-3, with a weak D call TRBD1 (5 bases). CDR1 and CDR2 from the germline V gene are KGHSH and LQKENI. This CDR3 spans 17 amino acids. V was shortened by 3 bases and J by 0 bases, with 15 bases between the two germline ends.

The chain combines TRBV6-6 with TRBJ2-5; TRBD1 matches 7 bases. The end of the DNA aligns better with TRBJ2-7, so the J call may be wrong. The germline V gene encodes CDR1 MNHNY and CDR2 SVGAGI (reference sequence). The CDR3 covers 16 residues. The CDR3 reads CASRPTPGQVAYEQYF. The CDR3 DNA is TGTGCCAGCAGGCCAACCCCCGGACAGGTTGCCTACGAGCAGTACTTC.

In its sample, this clone was seen once. The V gene is TRBV7-3, the J gene TRBJ2-1, with 12 bases lining up with TRBD2. The CDR3 sequence is 15 residues long. With V trimmed by 4 bases and J by 5 bases, 3 bases remained unmatched. Germline values: CDR1 SGHTA, CDR2 FQGTGA. The CDR3 loop reads CASSSGLAGNNEQFF. The CDR3 nucleotides read TGTGCCAGCAGCTCCGGACTAGCGGGAAACAATGAGCAGTTCTTC.

The J gene is TRBJ2-3, the V gene TRBV9; D gene uncertain. Trimming pared 4 bases from V and 2 bases from J, leaving 5 bases between. Germline V CDR1 and CDR2: SGDLS, YYNGEE. This CDR3 comprises 12 residues. Here the CDR3 DNA reads TGTGCCAGCAGCCCAAACACAGATACGCAGTATTTT. Amino acid sequence: CASSPNTDTQYF. Variable domain in full (rest from reference TRBV9 and TRBJ2-3): DSGVTQTPKHLITATGQRVTLRCSPRSGDLSVYWYQQSLDQGLQFLIQYYNGEERAKGNILERFSAQQFPDLHSELNLSSLELGDSALYFCASSPNTDTQYFGPGTRLTVL.

This clone has more than one count but fewer than ten. The chain links TRBV9 to TRBJ2-5; 7 positions agree with TRBD2. V shed 0 bases, J shed 5 bases, and the junction held 25 bases outside the gene matches. CDR3 length: 21 residues. The germline V gene has CDR1 SGDLS and CDR2 YYNGEE. The CDR3 DNA reads TGTGCCAGCAGCGTAGTCCGTGGGGGGGGTTGTAGGCTTGACAGAAAGGAGACCCAGTACTTC. Its protein is CASSVVRGGGCRLDRKETQYF. Variable domain in full (rest from reference TRBV9 and TRBJ2-5): DSGVTQTPKHLITATGQRVTLRCSPRSGDLSVYWYQQSLDQGLQFLIQYYNGEERAKGNILERFSAQQFPDLHSELNLSSLELGDSALYFCASSVVRGGGCRLDRKETQYFGPGTRLLVL.

On this clone itself: This sample includes further DNA sequences coding for the same CDR3. This chain uses TRBV11-3 with TRBJ2-1, with TRBD2 matching over 11 bases. The length of the CDR3 is 16 residues. Unmatched junction bases numbered 11, after V lost 5 bases and J lost 8 bases. From germline, CDR1 is SGHNT and CDR2 YENEEA. CDR3 sequence reads: CASSLGLAGGGDEQFF. CDR3 coding DNA: TGTGCCAGCAGCCTGGGGCTAGCGGGGGGCGGGGATGAGCAGTTCTTC.

The chain couples TRBV14 to TRBJ2-3; TRBD2 aligns across 15 bases. The ends lost 4 bases at V and 5 bases at J; junction bases unmatched: 7. The CDR3 contains 17 residues. The germline CDR1 and CDR2 sequences are SGHDN and FVKESK. CDR3 nucleotides: TGTGCCAGCAGCCCAGGACTAGCGGGGGGGCCGGTAGATACGCAGTATTTT. Translating gives CASSPGLAGGPVDTQYF.

This chain joins TRBV6-5 and TRBJ1-5, with 9 nucleotides matching TRBD1. The CDR3 spans 14 residues. Germline V gene data show CDR1 as MNHEY and CDR2 as SVGAGI. V lost 5 bases, J lost 5 bases, and 4 bases stayed unmatched. The CDR3 sequence is CASSSTGGYQPQHF. The CDR3 DNA reads as TGTGCCAGCAGTAGCACAGGGGGCTATCAGCCCCAGCATTTT.

Concerning this clone: At one boundary the junction diverges from the germline segment, which might be a read error. CDR3 nucleotide sequence: TGTTCCAGCAGCTTAGGGTTGGGGACAGGGGTTTACGAGCAGTACTTC. It translates to CSSSLGLGTGVYEQYF. The chain recombines TRBV7-9 with TRBJ2-7, with 10 bases fitting TRBD1. CDR1 SEHNR and CDR2 FQNEAQ come from the germline V gene (reference sequence). The CDR3 has 16 amino acids.

About this clone itself: A junction end diverges from the germline sequence, so it may reflect a read error. The chain joins TRBV28 to TRBJ2-5, with 10 bases lining up with TRBD1. Germline V gene lookup returns CDR1 MDHEN and CDR2 SYDVKM. The CDR3 runs 13 residues. The CDR3 DNA reads TGTGCCGGCAGCGGGACAGGGGAGGAGACCCAGTACTTC. Its protein product is CAGSGTGEETQYF.